This TCR beta chain derives from a study of T cells after yellow fever vaccination (dated by TCRdb to about 2019). The study in broad terms: The SMART-Seq v4 Ultra Low Input RNA kit was used to prepare libraries from fractions with low cell numbers. Two healthy male donors made up the cohort, one aged 18 to 29 years and the other aged 30 to 40 years. To track T-cell clones before and after primary and booster YFV17D yellow fever vaccination, bulk TCR alpha and beta repertoires were sequenced longitudinally. Bulk PBMC replicates and cell subsets were isolated from blood drawn at multiple timepoints before and after both primary and secondary immunization. Overall study outcomes, separate from this receptor: FACS-sorted repertoires could contain abundant contaminating clonotypes from the bulk population, so computational filtering was required. Only a couple of donors were included in the study, so the extent to which the findings can be generalized is limited. The secondary T-cell response was found to be weaker but faster than the primary response, with a peak reached on day 5 rather than on day 15. Most clones expanded after primary vaccination (about 96% of CD4 and around 89% of CD8) were re-detected after the booster, suggesting that broad memory maintenance occurred. A small share of clonotypes was detected in both CD4 and CD8 compartments, with the overlap likely arising from convergent recombination.

The treatment or condition tag for this specimen amounts to: live attenuated yellow fever vaccine strain. At each blood-draw timepoint, two biological replicates of bulk PBMCs were obtained. PBMCs were isolated from peripheral blood using a standard Ficoll-Paque protocol. TriZol was used to extract RNA from bulk PBMCs, from CD4 and CD8 fractions, and from dextramer-positive and dextramer-negative fractions. Sequencer: Illumina NovaSeq 6000. TCR cDNA was synthesized by 5'RACE template switching, which introduced a universal primer site and unique molecular identifiers. cDNA synthesis was primed from both the TCR alpha and TCR beta constant segments. Library amplification involved two PCR steps, and the second step added sample barcodes and sequencing adapters. Libraries were sequenced on Illumina HiSeq 2500 (2x100 bp) or NovaSeq (2x150 bp). The paper's processing steps were these. MIGEC was used to demultiplex reads and collapse the reads into UMI consensus sequences, and MiXCR was used for V(D)J alignment. Using edgeR on replicate PBMC samples, clonotypes were called vaccine-responding if FDR was below 0.01 and the log2 fold change was above 5 up to day 15. Bulk clonotypes were assigned CD4 or CD8 identity according to which sequenced CD4 or CD8 repertoire held them at higher abundance. TCRdb reworked the public reads: Q25 trimming with fastp, MiXCR clone assembly, productive beta chains retained. Duplicate CDR3 protein sequences are folded into a single record with the most common DNA and genes. TCRdb's processing, not the study's, gives the V and J calls here. The table for this sample lists around 300,000 distinct CDR3 sequences; approximately 4% of them were counted only once. The ten most abundant clones make up approximately 23% of the sample.

In the case of this clonotype: Its cognate antigen has yet to be identified. No much larger clone exists at a distance of one base, and base qualities are not known.

The CDR3, cysteine through phenylalanine, is 12 amino acids long. Only the CDR3 part of the read is kept: 36 bases, read in frame from the first base. V lost 6 bases and J lost 10 bases; the stretch between them is 13 bases long. As encoded in the germline V gene, CDR1 is SNHLY while CDR2 is FYNNEI. This material consisted of PBMCs, taken 5 days after the yellow fever booster vaccination. This receptor was identified in a man aged 18 to 29 who received the YFV17D yellow fever vaccine. The chain employs TRBV2 and TRBJ2-4; the D gene cannot be resolved beyond TRBD1 or TRBD2, each matching 6 bases. For the CDR3, the sequence is CASSEGGPIQYF. The DNA sequence follows: TGTGCCAGCAGCGAGGGGGGCCCAATTCAGTACTTC.